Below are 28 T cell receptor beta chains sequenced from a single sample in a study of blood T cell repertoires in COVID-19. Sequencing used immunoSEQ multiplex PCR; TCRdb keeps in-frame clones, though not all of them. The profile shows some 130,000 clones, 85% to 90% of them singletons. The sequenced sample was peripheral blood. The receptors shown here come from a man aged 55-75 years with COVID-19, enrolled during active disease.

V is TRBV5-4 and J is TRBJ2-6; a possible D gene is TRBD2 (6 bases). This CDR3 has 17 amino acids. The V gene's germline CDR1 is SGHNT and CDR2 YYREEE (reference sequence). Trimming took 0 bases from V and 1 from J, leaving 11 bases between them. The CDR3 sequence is CASSLERRGSGANVLTF. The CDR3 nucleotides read TGTGCCAGCAGCTTGGAAAGACGGGGGTCTGGGGCCAACGTCCTGACTTTC.

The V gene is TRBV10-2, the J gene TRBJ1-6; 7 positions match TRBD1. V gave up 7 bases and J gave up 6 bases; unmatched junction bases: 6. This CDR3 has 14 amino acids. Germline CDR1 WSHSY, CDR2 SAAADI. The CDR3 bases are TGCGCCAGCAATCTAGGACAGGTTAATTCACCCCTCCACTTT. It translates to CASNLGQVNSPLHF.

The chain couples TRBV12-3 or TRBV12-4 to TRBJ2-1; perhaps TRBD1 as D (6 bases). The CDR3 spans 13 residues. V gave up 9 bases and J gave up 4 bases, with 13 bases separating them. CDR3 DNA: TGTGCCAGTTCCAGGGGATTTTACAATGAGCAGTTCTTC. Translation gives CASSRGFYNEQFF.

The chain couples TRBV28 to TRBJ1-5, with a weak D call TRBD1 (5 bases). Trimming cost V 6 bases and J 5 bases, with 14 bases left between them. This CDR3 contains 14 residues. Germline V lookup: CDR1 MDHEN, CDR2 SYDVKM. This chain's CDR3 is CASSTAGSHQPQHF. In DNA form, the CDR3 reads TGTGCCAGCAGCACTGCAGGGTCCCATCAGCCCCAGCATTTT.

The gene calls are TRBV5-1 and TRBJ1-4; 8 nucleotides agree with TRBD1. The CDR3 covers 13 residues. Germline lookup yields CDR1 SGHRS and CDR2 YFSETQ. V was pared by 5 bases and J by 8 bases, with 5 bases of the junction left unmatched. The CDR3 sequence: CASSVGQAEKLFF. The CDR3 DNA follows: TGCGCCAGCAGTGTGGGACAGGCGGAAAAACTGTTTTTT. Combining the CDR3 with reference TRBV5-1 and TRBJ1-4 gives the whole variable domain KAGVTQTPRYLIKTRGQQVTLSCSPISGHRSVSWYQQTPGQGLQFLFEYFSETQRNKGNFPGRFSGRQFSNSRSEMNVSTLELGDSALYLCASSVGQAEKLFFGSGTQLSVL.

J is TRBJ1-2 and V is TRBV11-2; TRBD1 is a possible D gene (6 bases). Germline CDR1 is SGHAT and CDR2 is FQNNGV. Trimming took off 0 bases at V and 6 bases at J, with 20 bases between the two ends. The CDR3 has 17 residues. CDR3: CASSLDGTGSTRDGYTF. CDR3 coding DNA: TGTGCCAGCAGCTTAGATGGTACAGGGTCGACGAGGGATGGCTACACCTTC.

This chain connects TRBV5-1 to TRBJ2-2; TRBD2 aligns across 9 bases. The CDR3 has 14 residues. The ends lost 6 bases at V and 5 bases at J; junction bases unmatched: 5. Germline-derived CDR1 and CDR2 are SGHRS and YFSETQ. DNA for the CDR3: TGCGCCAGCACATTAGCGGGGGTGACCGGGGAGCTGTTTTTT. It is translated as CASTLAGVTGELFF.

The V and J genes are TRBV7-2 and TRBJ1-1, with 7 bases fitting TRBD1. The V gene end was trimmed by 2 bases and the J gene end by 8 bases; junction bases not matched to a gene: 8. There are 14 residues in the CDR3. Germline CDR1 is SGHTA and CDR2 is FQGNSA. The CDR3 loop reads CASSLNTVTGEAFF. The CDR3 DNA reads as TGTGCCAGCAGCTTAAATACAGTGACAGGGGAAGCTTTCTTT.

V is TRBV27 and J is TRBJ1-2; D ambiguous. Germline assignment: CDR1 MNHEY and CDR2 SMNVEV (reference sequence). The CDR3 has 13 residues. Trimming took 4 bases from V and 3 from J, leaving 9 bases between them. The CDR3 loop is CASSYGRDYGYTF. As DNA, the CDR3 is TGTGCCAGCAGTTACGGGCGGGACTATGGCTACACCTTC.

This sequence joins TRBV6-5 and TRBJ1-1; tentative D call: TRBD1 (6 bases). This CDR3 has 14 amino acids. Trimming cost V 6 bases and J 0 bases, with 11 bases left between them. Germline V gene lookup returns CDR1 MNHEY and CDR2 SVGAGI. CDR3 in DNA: TGTGCCAGCAGCAGGGACACAATGAACACTGAAGCTTTCTTT. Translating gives CASSRDTMNTEAFF.

Written as DNA, the CDR3 is TGTGCCAGCAGCTCGCAGGGAAGACGGACTGAAGCTTTCTTT. Its protein is CASSSQGRRTEAFF. The rearrangement uses TRBV5-6 and TRBJ1-1, with a tentative D call TRBD1 (5 bases). Per germline, CDR1 SGHDT and CDR2 YYEEEE. The CDR3 has 14 residues. Trimming removed 3 bases at V and 5 bases at J, with 14 bases between.

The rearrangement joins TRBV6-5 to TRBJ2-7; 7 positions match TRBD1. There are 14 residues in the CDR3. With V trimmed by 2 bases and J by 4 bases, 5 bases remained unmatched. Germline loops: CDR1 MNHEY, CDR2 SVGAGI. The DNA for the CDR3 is TGTGCCAGCAGTTACGACAGGGCTCGGTACGAGCAGTACTTC. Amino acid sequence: CASSYDRARYEQYF.

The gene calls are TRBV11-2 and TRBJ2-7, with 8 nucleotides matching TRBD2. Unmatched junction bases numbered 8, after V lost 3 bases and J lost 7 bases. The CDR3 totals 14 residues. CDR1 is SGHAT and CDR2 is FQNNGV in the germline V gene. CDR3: CASSFSGLAPEQYF. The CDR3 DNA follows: TGTGCCAGCAGCTTCTCTGGACTAGCCCCGGAGCAGTACTTC.

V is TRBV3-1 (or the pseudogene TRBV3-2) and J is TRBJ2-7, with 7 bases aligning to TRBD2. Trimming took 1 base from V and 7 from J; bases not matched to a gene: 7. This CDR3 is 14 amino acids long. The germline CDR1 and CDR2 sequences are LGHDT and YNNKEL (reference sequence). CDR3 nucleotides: TGTGCCAGCAGCCAAGTCAACAGAGCGGGGGAGCAGTACTTC. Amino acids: CASSQVNRAGEQYF.

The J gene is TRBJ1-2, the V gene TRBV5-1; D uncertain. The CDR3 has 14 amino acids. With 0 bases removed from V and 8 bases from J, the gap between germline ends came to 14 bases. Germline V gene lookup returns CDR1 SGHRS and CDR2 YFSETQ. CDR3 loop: CASSLEPGMKGYTF. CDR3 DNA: TGCGCCAGCAGCTTGGAGCCGGGAATGAAAGGCTACACCTTC. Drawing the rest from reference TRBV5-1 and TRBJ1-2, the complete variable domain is KAGVTQTPRYLIKTRGQQVTLSCSPISGHRSVSWYQQTPGQGLQFLFEYFSETQRNKGNFPGRFSGRQFSNSRSEMNVSTLELGDSALYLCASSLEPGMKGYTFGSGTRLTVV.

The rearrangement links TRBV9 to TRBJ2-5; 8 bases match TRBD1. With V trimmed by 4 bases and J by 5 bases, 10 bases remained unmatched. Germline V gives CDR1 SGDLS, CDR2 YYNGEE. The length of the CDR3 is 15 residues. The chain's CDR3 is CASSLGTGRGETQYF. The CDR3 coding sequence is TGTGCCAGCAGCTTAGGGACAGGACGTGGGGAGACCCAGTACTTC. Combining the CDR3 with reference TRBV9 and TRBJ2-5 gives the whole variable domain DSGVTQTPKHLITATGQRVTLRCSPRSGDLSVYWYQQSLDQGLQFLIQYYNGEERAKGNILERFSAQQFPDLHSELNLSSLELGDSALYFCASSLGTGRGETQYFGPGTRLLVL.

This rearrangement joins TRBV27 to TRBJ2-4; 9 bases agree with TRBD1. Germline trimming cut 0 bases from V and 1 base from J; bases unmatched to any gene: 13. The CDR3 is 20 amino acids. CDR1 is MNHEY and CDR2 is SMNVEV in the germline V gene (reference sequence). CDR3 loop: CASSLSPGQGMGWAKNIQYF. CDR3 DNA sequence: TGTGCCAGCAGTTTATCCCCGGGACAGGGTATGGGCTGGGCCAAAAACATTCAGTACTTC.

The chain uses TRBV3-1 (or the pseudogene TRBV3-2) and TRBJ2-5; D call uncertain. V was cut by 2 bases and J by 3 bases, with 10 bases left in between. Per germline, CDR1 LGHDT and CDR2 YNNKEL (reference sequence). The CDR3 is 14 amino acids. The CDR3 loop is CASSQRGSKETQYF. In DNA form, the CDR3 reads TGTGCCAGCAGCCAACGCGGTTCGAAAGAGACCCAGTACTTC.

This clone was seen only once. The CDR3 DNA is TGCGCCAGCAGTGGGTCGTTCGGGGGGAAGGGGAACACTGAAGCTTTCTTT. Protein: CASSGSFGGKGNTEAFF. This rearrangement joins TRBV10-1 to TRBJ1-1, with D possibly being TRBD1 (5 bases). CDR1 is WNHNN, CDR2 SYGVQD, per germline (reference sequence). This CDR3 contains 17 residues. V was cut by 4 bases and J by 1 base, with 19 bases left in between.

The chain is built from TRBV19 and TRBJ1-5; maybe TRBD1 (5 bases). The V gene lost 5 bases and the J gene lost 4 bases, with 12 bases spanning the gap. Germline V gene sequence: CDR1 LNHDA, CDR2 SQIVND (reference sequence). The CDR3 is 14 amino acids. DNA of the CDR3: TGTGCCAGTAGTTTCCCGGGGGGGAATCAGCCCCAGCATTTT. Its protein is CASSFPGGNQPQHF.

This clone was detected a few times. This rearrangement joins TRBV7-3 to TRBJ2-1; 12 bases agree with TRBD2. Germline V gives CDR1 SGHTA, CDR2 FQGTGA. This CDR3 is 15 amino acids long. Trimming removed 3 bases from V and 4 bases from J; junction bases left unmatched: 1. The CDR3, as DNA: TGTGCCAGCAGCTTGCTAGCGGGGGGGTACAATGAGCAGTTCTTC. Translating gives CASSLLAGGYNEQFF.

Here the CDR3 reads CASSQVTGNTIYF. The CDR3 DNA is TGTGCCAGCAGCCAAGTGACAGGAAACACCATATATTTT. The chain employs TRBV4-2 and TRBJ1-3; D ambiguous. V shed 1 base and J shed 4 bases, with 5 bases lying between them. The CDR3 is 13 residues long. Germline V gives CDR1 LGHNA, CDR2 YNFKEQ.

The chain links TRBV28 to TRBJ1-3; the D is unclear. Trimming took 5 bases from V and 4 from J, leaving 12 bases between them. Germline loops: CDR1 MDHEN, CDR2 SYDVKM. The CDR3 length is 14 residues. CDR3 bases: TGTGCCAGCAGTGTGCTTGAAGCCGGAAACACCATATATTTT. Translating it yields CASSVLEAGNTIYF.

The CDR3 nucleotides read TGTGCCAGCAGCCGGGAAAGCGGCTACGAGCAGTACTTC. Translated: CASSRESGYEQYF. The chain couples TRBV5-4 to TRBJ2-7; tentative D call: TRBD2 (5 bases). CDR3 length equals 13 residues. V lost 4 bases and J 3 bases, leaving 11 bases between the germline ends. CDR1 and CDR2 from the germline V gene are SGHNT and YYREEE (reference sequence).

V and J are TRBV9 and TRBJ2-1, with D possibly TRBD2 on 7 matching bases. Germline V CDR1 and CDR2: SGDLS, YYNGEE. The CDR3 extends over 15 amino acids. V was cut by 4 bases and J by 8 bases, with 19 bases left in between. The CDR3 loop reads CASSPTGRGLDEQFF. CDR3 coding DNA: TGTGCCAGCAGCCCAACAGGGAGGGGGTTGGATGAGCAGTTCTTC. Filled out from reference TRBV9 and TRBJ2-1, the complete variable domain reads DSGVTQTPKHLITATGQRVTLRCSPRSGDLSVYWYQQSLDQGLQFLIQYYNGEERAKGNILERFSAQQFPDLHSELNLSSLELGDSALYFCASSPTGRGLDEQFFGPGTRLTVL.

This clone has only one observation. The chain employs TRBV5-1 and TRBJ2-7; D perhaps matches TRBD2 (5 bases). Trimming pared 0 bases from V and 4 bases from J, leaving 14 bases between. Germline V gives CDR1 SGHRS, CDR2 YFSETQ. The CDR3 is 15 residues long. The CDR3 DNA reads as TGCGCCAGCAGCTTGGCAATACCTCGGGGATACGAGCAGTACTTC. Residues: CASSLAIPRGYEQYF. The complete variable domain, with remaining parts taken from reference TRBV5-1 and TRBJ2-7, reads KAGVTQTPRYLIKTRGQQVTLSCSPISGHRSVSWYQQTPGQGLQFLFEYFSETQRNKGNFPGRFSGRQFSNSRSEMNVSTLELGDSALYLCASSLAIPRGYEQYFGPGTRLTVT.

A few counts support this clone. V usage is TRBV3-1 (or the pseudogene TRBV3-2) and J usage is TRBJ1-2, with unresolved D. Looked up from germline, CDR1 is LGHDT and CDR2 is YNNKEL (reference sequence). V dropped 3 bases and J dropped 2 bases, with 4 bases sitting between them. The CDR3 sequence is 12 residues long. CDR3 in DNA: TGTGCCAGCAGCCAGGGCAACTATGGCTACACCTTC. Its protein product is CASSQGNYGYTF.

The CDR3 loop is CASSQDLGSGLSYEQYF. The DNA for the CDR3 is TGTGCCAGCAGCCAAGATCTGGGTAGCGGCCTCTCCTACGAGCAGTACTTC. The genes are TRBV3-1 (or the pseudogene TRBV3-2) and TRBJ2-7; possibly TRBD2 for D (6 bases). The germline CDR1 and CDR2 sequences are LGHDT and YNNKEL (reference sequence). The CDR3 has 17 residues. The V end was cut by 0 bases, the J end by 0 bases, with 15 bases between.